These 22 T cell receptor beta chains were all obtained from the same sample, sequenced in a study of T-cell reconstitution after alpha-beta-depleted transplantation in children. Library preparation (for TCRbeta) was performed with unique molecular identifiers. TCRdb reprocessed the PCR reads via MiXCR and lists one record per CDR3 protein. Here the sample spans around 96,000 distinct CDR3 sequences, 9% to 15% being singletons. This sample comprised PBMCs from the stem cell graft donor, obtained from the stem cell graft. The receptors were sampled from a human donor who donated a stem cell graft to a child with inherited bone marrow failure.

The rearrangement joins TRBV4-2 to TRBJ1-1; 9 nucleotides align to TRBD1. V lost 5 bases to trimming and J lost 2 bases; unmatched junction nucleotides: 6. The CDR3 covers 15 residues. The germline V gene has CDR1 LGHNA and CDR2 YNFKEQ. CDR3 coding DNA: TGTGCCAGCAGCTACGGGGACAGGGTTAACACTGAAGCTTTCTTT. Translating it yields CASSYGDRVNTEAFF.

This clonotype was seen ten or more times. The chain employs TRBV7-9 and TRBJ2-1; 11 bases map to TRBD2. The V and J ends lost 4 bases and 5 bases, in that order; junction bases with no gene match: 10. Per germline, CDR1 SEHNR and CDR2 FQNEAQ (reference sequence). The CDR3 has 17 amino acids. The CDR3 region has the DNA TGTGCCAGCAGCTCCCAACCGGGACTAGCGGAAAACAATGAGCAGTTCTTC. The encoded protein is CASSSQPGLAENNEQFF. The whole variable domain, filled in from reference TRBV7-9 and TRBJ2-1, reads DTGVSQNPRHKITKRGQNVTFRCDPISEHNRLYWYRQTLGQGPEFLTYFQNEAQLEKSRLLSDRFSAERPKGSFSTLEIQRTEQGDSAMYLCASSSQPGLAENNEQFFGPGTRLTVL.

In this sample, this clonotype turned up many times. The genes are TRBV5-1 and TRBJ2-1; D may be TRBD1 (6 bases). CDR1 is SGHRS, CDR2 YFSETQ, per germline. The CDR3 totals 14 residues. V was shortened by 4 bases and J by 3 bases, with 11 bases between the two germline ends. CDR3 in amino acids: CASSGGSHYNEQFF. CDR3 nucleotides: TGCGCCAGCAGCGGGGGCAGCCACTACAATGAGCAGTTCTTC. The complete variable domain, with remaining parts taken from reference TRBV5-1 and TRBJ2-1, reads KAGVTQTPRYLIKTRGQQVTLSCSPISGHRSVSWYQQTPGQGLQFLFEYFSETQRNKGNFPGRFSGRQFSNSRSEMNVSTLELGDSALYLCASSGGSHYNEQFFGPGTRLTVL.

Ten or more counts support this clonotype. V is TRBV11-2 and J is TRBJ1-2; D is uncertain. Looked up from germline, CDR1 is SGHAT and CDR2 is FQNNGV. The CDR3 loop spans 13 amino acids. V dropped 4 bases and J dropped 7 bases, with 13 bases sitting between them. The CDR3 DNA follows: TGTGCCAGCAGCTCCAACGGGTTCAGTGGCTACACCTTC. Translated: CASSSNGFSGYTF.

This clonotype was observed at least ten times. The chain links TRBV7-8 to TRBJ1-1, with 9 nucleotides matching TRBD1. The CDR3 runs to 18 residues. The V segment lost 0 bases and the J segment 2 bases; nucleotides outside the gene matches: 10. The germline V gene has CDR1 SGHVS and CDR2 FQNEAQ. Here the CDR3 DNA reads TGTGCCAGCAGCTTAGCGCCTCCCGGGACAGGGATCAACACTGAAGCTTTCTTT. It is translated as CASSLAPPGTGINTEAFF. Drawing the rest from reference TRBV7-8 and TRBJ1-1, the complete variable domain is GAGVSQSPRYKVAKRGQDVALRCDPISGHVSLFWYQQALGQGPEFLTYFQNEAQLDKSGLPSDRFFAERPEGSVSTLKIQRTQQEDSAVYLCASSLAPPGTGINTEAFFGQGTRLTVV.

The sample holds many counts of this clonotype. The chain combines TRBV7-9 with TRBJ1-4; D ambiguous. With 3 bases removed from V and 3 bases from J, the gap between germline ends came to 8 bases. Germline CDR1 and CDR2: SEHNR and FQNEAQ (reference sequence). The CDR3 runs to 14 residues. The CDR3 spells CASSLSTANEKLFF. In DNA, the CDR3 is TGTGCCAGCAGCTTGTCAACGGCTAATGAAAAACTGTTTTTT.

The chain carries TRBV5-1 and TRBJ2-4; D possibly corresponds to TRBD1 (6 bases). Trimming cost V 1 base and J 7 bases, with 12 bases left between them. This CDR3 spans 14 amino acids. Germline V gene data show CDR1 as SGHRS and CDR2 as YFSETQ. The CDR3 region has the DNA TGCGCCAGCAGCTTGTCAGGGGTGGGGAACATTCAGTACTTC. This sequence encodes CASSLSGVGNIQYF.

The table lists this clonotype with many counts. The V gene is TRBV9, the J gene TRBJ2-3, with 10 bases fitting TRBD2. The V and J ends lost 0 bases and 6 bases, in that order; junction bases with no gene match: 10. The CDR3 has 17 residues. Germline CDR1 SGDLS, CDR2 YYNGEE. The DNA for the CDR3 is TGTGCCAGCAGCGTAGTCCCTAGCGGGAGTGGTGTGGATACGCAGTATTTT. Residues: CASSVVPSGSGVDTQYF.

The chain employs TRBV12-3 or TRBV12-4 and TRBJ1-5; weak D call: TRBD1 (6 bases). This CDR3 has 14 residues. V was pared by 5 bases and J by 1 base, with 9 bases between. The CDR3 sequence: CASSRDRSNQPQHF. The CDR3, as DNA: TGTGCCAGCAGTCGTGACAGGAGCAATCAGCCCCAGCATTTT.

The chain has TRBV28 and TRBJ2-7; D call uncertain. CDR3 size: 13 residues. Germline V gene lookup returns CDR1 MDHEN and CDR2 SYDVKM. V lost 4 bases to trimming and J lost 1 base, with 8 bases between them. This CDR3 reads CASSSPSSYEQYF. Here the CDR3 DNA reads TGTGCCAGCAGTTCCCCCAGTTCCTACGAGCAGTACTTC.

This clonotype was seen ten or more times. The chain is built from TRBV5-1 and TRBJ1-2; D not certain. V shed 1 base and J shed 4 bases, with 14 bases lying between them. This CDR3 is 15 amino acids long. CDR1 SGHRS and CDR2 YFSETQ come from the germline V gene. The CDR3, as DNA: TGCGCCAGCAGCTTGACGGCACAGCCGAGCTATGGCTACACCTTC. It is translated as CASSLTAQPSYGYTF.

This clonotype was counted at least ten times. The chain has TRBV7-9 and TRBJ2-1; 8 bases are shared with TRBD2. The CDR3 is 15 amino acids. V trimming: 5 bases; J trimming: 3 bases; junction bases outside the gene matches: 6. Germline V gene data show CDR1 as SEHNR and CDR2 as FQNEAQ (reference sequence). The CDR3 DNA follows: TGTGCCAGCAGCATCCCGGGACTAGTCTACAATGAGCAGTTCTTC. This gives the protein CASSIPGLVYNEQFF.

This clonotype came up many times. V is TRBV25-1 and J is TRBJ1-6; D uncertain. Trimming left V 1 base short and J 7 bases short, with 11 bases between. The germline gives CDR1 MGHDK, CDR2 SYGVNS. The CDR3 runs 15 residues. The CDR3 is CASSELMGWNSPLHF. In nucleotides, the CDR3 is TGTGCCAGCAGTGAATTGATGGGGTGGAATTCACCCCTCCACTTT.

In this sample, this clonotype turned up many times. This chain uses TRBV5-1 with TRBJ1-1, with D possibly matching TRBD1 (5 bases). This CDR3 is 12 amino acids long. Germline lookup yields CDR1 SGHRS and CDR2 YFSETQ. Trimming took off 4 bases at V and 9 bases at J, with 13 bases between the two ends. The CDR3 protein is CASSRGGTQAFF. The CDR3 coding sequence is TGCGCCAGCAGCCGGGGGGGGACTCAAGCTTTCTTT. Complete variable domain (other parts from reference TRBV5-1 and TRBJ1-1): KAGVTQTPRYLIKTRGQQVTLSCSPISGHRSVSWYQQTPGQGLQFLFEYFSETQRNKGNFPGRFSGRQFSNSRSEMNVSTLELGDSALYLCASSRGGTQAFFGQGTRLTVV.

This chain uses TRBV23-1 with TRBJ1-4; D not certain. TRBV23-1 belongs to the ORF category, with a function that is uncertain. The CDR3 is 13 amino acids. The V end was cut by 5 bases, the J end by 8 bases, with 12 bases between. This CDR3 reads CASSTPLGEKLFF. Here the CDR3 DNA reads TGCGCCAGCAGTACTCCTCTTGGGGAAAAACTGTTTTTT.

The CDR3 nucleotides read TGTGCCAGCAGCCAGGGGTTTTACGAGCAGTACTTC. Translated: CASSQGFYEQYF. The chain joins TRBV6-2 or TRBV6-3 to TRBJ2-7, with D possibly being TRBD1 (6 bases). V was cut by 6 bases and J by 4 bases, with 10 bases left in between. Germline-derived CDR1 and CDR2 are MNHEY and SVGEGT. This CDR3 has 12 residues.

This clonotype has a count of ten or more. One end of the junction varies from germline; a read error may be responsible. V and J are TRBV20-1 and TRBJ2-7; D is possibly TRBD2 (6 bases). CDR3 length: 10 amino acids. The germline V gene has CDR1 DFQATT and CDR2 SNEGSKA (reference sequence). As DNA, the CDR3 is TGCAGTGCTGGGCCGGGACTCCCTAAATTC. It encodes CSAGPGLPKF.

This clonotype was seen at least ten times. The chain combines TRBV21-1 with TRBJ1-3; the listed D gene, TRBD1, was not tested against the DNA. TRBV21-1 is shown as a pseudogene. There are 15 residues in the CDR3. CDR3 nucleotides: TGTGCCAGCAGTCGGACAGGCCTTTCTGGAAACACCATATATTTT. Encoded protein: CASSRTGLSGNTIYF.

This clonotype was recorded at least ten times. The chain carries TRBV2 and TRBJ1-1; a possible D gene is TRBD1 (5 bases). The CDR3 runs to 13 residues. The V gene's germline CDR1 is SNHLY and CDR2 FYNNEI. V lost 6 bases to trimming and J lost 0 bases, with 8 bases between them. The CDR3 DNA sequence: TGTGCCAGCAGGGGGGATATGAACACTGAAGCTTTCTTT. Translating gives CASRGDMNTEAFF.

This clonotype was detected ten times or more. The V and J genes are TRBV7-2 and TRBJ2-5; D call uncertain. CDR3 length: 15 residues. Trimming took off 8 bases at V and 0 bases at J, with 16 bases between the two ends. Germline V gene sequence: CDR1 SGHTA, CDR2 FQGNSA. CDR3 bases: TGTGCCAGCGGGGATGGGCTCCTCTACCAAGAGACCCAGTACTTC. Translation gives CASGDGLLYQETQYF.

This clonotype was seen a handful of times. The CDR3, as DNA: TGCAGTGCTAGAAGAATCAGCGGCACCGGGGAGCTGTTTTTT. Translating gives CSARRISGTGELFF. The chain employs TRBV20-1 and TRBJ2-2; D is perhaps TRBD2 (5 bases). The CDR3 sequence is 14 residues long. Germline V CDR1 and CDR2: DFQATT, SNEGSKA (reference sequence). V was trimmed by 2 bases and J by 4 bases, leaving 11 bases between them.

This clonotype was seen ten or more times. The CDR3 DNA sequence: TGTGCCAGCAGCCTCCGTTGGGTAGAGACCCAGTACTTC. It specifies CASSLRWVETQYF. This sequence joins TRBV5-5 and TRBJ2-5; D remains ambiguous. Per the germline V gene, CDR1 is SGHKS and CDR2 is YYEKEE (reference sequence). This CDR3 is built from 13 residues. V gave up 4 bases and J gave up 4 bases, with 11 bases separating them.